This TCR beta chain came from a study of shared clonotypes between healthy human individuals. The CDR3 consists of 15 residues. Germline V gene lookup returns CDR1 MDHEN and CDR2 SYDVKM. Trimming shortened V by 6 bases and J by 5 bases, and 19 bases separated the two germline ends. The assay was immunoSEQ multiplex PCR, and TCRdb's table has in-frame clones only and misses some. This repertoire shows approximately 2.3 million clones, more than 85% found once; its top ten account for approximately 0.4%. This clonotype was obtained from a man aged 18 to 30 in good health. Some clones in this sample may be carry-over from other donors' samples. The gene calls are TRBV28 and TRBJ1-2; D is possibly TRBD1 (5 bases). Sequenced: naive CD4+ T cells from PBMCs. Subset here: CD45RA+ positively selected. The CDR3 sequence: CASSGPGTLFYGYTF. DNA of the CDR3: TGTGCCAGCAGCGGCCCCGGGACCCTTTTTTATGGCTACACCTTC.